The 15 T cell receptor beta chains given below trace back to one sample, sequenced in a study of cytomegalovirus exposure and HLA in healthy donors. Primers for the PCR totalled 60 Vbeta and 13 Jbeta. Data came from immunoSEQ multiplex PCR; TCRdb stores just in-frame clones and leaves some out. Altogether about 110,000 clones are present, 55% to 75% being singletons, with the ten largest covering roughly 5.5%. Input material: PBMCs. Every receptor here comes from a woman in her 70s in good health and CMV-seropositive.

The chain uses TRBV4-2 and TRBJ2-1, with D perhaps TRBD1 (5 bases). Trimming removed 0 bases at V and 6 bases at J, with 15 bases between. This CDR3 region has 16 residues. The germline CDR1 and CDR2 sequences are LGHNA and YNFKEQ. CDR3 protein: CASSQDSAGYGNEQFF. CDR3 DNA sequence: TGTGCCAGCAGCCAAGATTCGGCAGGGTATGGCAATGAGCAGTTCTTC.

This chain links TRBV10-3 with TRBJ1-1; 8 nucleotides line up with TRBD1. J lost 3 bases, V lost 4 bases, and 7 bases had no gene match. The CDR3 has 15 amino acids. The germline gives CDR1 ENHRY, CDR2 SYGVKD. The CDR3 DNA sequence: TGTGCCATCAGTGGACAGGGGCCCGCTTACACTGAAGCTTTCTTT. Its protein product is CAISGQGPAYTEAFF.

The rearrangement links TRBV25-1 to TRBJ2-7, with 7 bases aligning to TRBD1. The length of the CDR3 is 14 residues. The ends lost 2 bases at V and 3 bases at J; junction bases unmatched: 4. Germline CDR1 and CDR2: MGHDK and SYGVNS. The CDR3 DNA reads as TGTGCCAGCAGTGAAGGGGACAGCCTCTACGAGCAGTACTTC. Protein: CASSEGDSLYEQYF.

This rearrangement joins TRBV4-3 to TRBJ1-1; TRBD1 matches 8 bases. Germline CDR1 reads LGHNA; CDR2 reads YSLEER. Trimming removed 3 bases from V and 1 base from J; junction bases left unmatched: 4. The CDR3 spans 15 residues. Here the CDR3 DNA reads TGCGCCAGCAGCCAGTCACAGGGGGGGAACACTGAAGCTTTCTTT. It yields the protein CASSQSQGGNTEAFF.

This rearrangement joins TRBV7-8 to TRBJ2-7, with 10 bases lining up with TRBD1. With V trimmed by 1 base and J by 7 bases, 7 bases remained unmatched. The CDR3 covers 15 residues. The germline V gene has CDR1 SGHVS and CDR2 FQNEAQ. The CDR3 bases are TGTGCCAGCAGCTTAGGGGGGGACAGGGGTTCAGAGCAGTACTTC. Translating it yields CASSLGGDRGSEQYF.

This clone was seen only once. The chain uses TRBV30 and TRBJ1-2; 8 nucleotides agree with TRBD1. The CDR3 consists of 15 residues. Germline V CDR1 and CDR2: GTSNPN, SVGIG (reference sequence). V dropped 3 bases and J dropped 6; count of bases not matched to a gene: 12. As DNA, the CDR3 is TGTGCCTGGAGGTTCCCGGACAGGGCTACGGATGGCTACACCTTC. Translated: CAWRFPDRATDGYTF.

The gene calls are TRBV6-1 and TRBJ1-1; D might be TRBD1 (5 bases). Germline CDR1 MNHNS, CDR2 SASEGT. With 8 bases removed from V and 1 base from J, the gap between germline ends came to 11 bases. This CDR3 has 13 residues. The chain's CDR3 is CASQLQENTEAFF. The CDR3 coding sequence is TGTGCCAGCCAATTACAGGAGAACACTGAAGCTTTCTTT.

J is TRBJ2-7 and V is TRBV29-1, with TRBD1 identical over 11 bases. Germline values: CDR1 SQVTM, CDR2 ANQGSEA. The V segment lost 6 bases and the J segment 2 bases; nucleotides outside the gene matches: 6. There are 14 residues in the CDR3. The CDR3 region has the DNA TGCAGCGTGACCGGGACAGGGGGAACCTACGAGCAGTACTTC. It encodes CSVTGTGGTYEQYF.

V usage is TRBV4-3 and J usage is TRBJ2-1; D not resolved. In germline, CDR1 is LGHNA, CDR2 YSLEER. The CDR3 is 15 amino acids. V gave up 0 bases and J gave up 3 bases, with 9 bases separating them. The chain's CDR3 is CASSQDPQIYNEQFF. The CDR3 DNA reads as TGCGCCAGCAGCCAAGATCCGCAGATCTACAATGAGCAGTTCTTC.

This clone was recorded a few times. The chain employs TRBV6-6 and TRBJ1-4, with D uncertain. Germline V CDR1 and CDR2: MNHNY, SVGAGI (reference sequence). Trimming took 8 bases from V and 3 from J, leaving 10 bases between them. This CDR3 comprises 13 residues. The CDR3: CASGQRSNEKLFF. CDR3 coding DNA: TGTGCCAGCGGTCAGCGATCTAATGAAAAACTGTTTTTT.

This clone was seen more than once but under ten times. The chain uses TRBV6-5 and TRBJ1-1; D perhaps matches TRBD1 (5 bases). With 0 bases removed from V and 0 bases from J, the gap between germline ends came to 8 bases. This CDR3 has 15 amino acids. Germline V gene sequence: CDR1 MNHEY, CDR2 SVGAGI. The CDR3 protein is CASSYSTGMNTEAFF. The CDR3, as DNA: TGTGCCAGCAGTTACTCCACAGGCATGAACACTGAAGCTTTCTTT.

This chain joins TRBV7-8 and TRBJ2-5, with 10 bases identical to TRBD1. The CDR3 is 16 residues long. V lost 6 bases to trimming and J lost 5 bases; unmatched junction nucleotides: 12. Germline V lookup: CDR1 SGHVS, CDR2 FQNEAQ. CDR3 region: CASSNRGTGVRETQYF. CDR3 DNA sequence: TGTGCCAGCAGTAACCGGGGGACAGGGGTCCGGGAGACCCAGTACTTC.

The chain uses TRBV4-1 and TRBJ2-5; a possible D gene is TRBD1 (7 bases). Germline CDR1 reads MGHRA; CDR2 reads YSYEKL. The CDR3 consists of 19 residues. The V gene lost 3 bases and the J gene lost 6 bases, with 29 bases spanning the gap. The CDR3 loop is CASSHPLLQGELGGKTQYF. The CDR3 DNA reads TGCGCCAGCAGCCATCCCTTGCTCCAGGGGGAGCTAGGGGGGAAGACCCAGTACTTC.

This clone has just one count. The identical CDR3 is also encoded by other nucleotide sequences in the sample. The CDR3 spells CASTTRQGWDEKLFF. CDR3 sequence (DNA): TGTGCCAGCACTACCCGACAGGGATGGGATGAAAAACTGTTTTTT. The chain is built from TRBV6-5 and TRBJ1-4; 7 nucleotides align to TRBD1. V shed 7 bases, J shed 6 bases, and the junction held 11 bases outside the gene matches. This CDR3 is built from 15 residues. The germline CDR1 and CDR2 sequences are MNHEY and SVGAGI.

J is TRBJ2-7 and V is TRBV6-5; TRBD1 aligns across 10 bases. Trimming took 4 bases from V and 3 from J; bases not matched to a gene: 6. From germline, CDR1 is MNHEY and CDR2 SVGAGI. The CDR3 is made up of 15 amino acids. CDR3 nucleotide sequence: TGTGCCAGCAGTTCCCCAGGACAGGGGGTCTACGAGCAGTACTTC. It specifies CASSSPGQGVYEQYF.